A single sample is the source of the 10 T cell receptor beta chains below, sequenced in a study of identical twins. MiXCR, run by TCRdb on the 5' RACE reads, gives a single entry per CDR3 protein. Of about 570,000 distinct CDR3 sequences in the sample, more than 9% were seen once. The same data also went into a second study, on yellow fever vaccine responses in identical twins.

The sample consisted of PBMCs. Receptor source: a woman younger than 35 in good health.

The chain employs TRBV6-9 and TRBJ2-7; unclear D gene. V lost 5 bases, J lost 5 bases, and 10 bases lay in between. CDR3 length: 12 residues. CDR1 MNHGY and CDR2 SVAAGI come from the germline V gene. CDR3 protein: CASSPGLHEQYF. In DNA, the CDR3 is TGTGCCAGCAGTCCCGGCTTACACGAGCAGTACTTC.

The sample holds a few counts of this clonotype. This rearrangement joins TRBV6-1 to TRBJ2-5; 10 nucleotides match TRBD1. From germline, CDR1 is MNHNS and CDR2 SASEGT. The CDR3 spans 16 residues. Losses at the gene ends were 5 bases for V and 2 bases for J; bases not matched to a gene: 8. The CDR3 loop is CASSTGTGVGQETQYF. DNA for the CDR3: TGTGCCAGCAGTACGGGGACAGGGGTTGGTCAAGAGACCCAGTACTTC.

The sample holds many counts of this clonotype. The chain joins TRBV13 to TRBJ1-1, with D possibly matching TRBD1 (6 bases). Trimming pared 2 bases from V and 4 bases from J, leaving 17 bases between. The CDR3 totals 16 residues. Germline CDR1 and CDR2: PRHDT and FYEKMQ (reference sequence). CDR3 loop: CASSLSPRTASTEAFF. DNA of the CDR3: TGTGCCAGCAGCTTATCCCCACGGACAGCATCCACTGAAGCTTTCTTT.

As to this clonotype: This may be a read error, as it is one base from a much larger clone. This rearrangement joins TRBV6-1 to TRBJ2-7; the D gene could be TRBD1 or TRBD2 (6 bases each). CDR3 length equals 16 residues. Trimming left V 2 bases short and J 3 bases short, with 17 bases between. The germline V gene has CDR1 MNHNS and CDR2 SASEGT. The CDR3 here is CASSEFLVGGFYEQYF. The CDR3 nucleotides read TGTGCCAGCAGTGAATTCCTAGTGGGGGGCTTCTACGAGCAGTACTTC.

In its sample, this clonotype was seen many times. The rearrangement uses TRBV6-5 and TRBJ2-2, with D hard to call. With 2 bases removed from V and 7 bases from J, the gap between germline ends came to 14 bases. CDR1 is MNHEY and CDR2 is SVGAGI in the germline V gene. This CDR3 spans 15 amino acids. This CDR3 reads CASSYAGPPGGELFF. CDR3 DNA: TGTGCCAGCAGTTACGCAGGTCCACCAGGCGGGGAGCTGTTTTTT.

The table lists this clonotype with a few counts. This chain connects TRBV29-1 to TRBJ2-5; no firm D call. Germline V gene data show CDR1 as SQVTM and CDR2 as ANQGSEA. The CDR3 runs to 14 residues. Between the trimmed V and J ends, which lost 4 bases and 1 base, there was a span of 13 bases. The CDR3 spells CSVAPFNSQETQYF. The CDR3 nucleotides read TGCAGCGTTGCCCCCTTTAACAGCCAAGAGACCCAGTACTTC.

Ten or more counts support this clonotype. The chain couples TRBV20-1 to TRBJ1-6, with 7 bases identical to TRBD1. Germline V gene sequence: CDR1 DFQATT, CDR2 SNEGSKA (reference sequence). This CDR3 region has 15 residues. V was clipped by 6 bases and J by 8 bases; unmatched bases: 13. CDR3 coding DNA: TGCAGTGCGAGAAGGGGCGGGACAGTTGATTCACCCCTCCACTTT. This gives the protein CSARRGGTVDSPLHF.

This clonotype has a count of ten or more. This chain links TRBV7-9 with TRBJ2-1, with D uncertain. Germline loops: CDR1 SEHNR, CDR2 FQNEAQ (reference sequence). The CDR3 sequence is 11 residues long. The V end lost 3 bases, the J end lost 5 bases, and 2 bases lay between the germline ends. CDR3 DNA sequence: TGTGCCAGCAGCTTCGACAATGAGCAGTTCTTC. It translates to CASSFDNEQFF.

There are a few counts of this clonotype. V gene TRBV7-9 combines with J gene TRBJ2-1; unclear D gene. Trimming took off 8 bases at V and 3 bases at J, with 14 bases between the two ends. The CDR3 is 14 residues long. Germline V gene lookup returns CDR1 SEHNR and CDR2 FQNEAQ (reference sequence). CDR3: CASLSGIYYNEQFF. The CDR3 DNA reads TGTGCCAGCTTAAGTGGGATTTACTACAATGAGCAGTTCTTC.

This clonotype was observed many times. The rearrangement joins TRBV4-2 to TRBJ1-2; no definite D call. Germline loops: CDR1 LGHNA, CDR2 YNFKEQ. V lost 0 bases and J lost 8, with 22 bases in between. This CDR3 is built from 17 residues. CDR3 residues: CASSQEGSVRGLNGYTF. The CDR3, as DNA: TGTGCCAGCAGCCAAGAGGGCTCTGTCCGGGGATTGAACGGCTACACCTTC.